The 19 T cell receptor beta chains in this list originate from one sample, sequenced in a study of T-cell reconstitution after alpha-beta-depleted transplantation in children. TCRbeta library construction was performed incorporating unique molecular identifiers. TCRdb re-called the PCR reads through MiXCR, storing one row per CDR3 protein. The sample shows about 440,000 distinct CDR3 sequences, roughly 44% of them seen only once. The input for sequencing was PBMCs, taken before TCRalphabeta/CD19-depleted stem cell transplant. All receptors derive from a girl aged 2-10 years with aplastic anemia, due to receive a stem cell transplant.

About this clonotype itself: At one of its ends the junction is not consistent with the germline gene, which may arise from a read error. The chain employs TRBV4-3 and TRBJ2-3, with D perhaps TRBD1 (6 bases). Per germline, CDR1 LGHNA and CDR2 YSLEER. CDR3 length: 16 amino acids. For the CDR3, the DNA is TGCGCCAGCAGCCAAGATTGGGCCAACAGGGCGGATAAGCAGTATTTT. It specifies CASSQDWANRADKQYF.

This clonotype was counted ten times or more. V usage is TRBV7-9 and J usage is TRBJ2-3; TRBD2 agrees at 9 bases. Trimming cost V 1 base and J 5 bases; bases outside gene matches: 7. The germline V gene encodes CDR1 SEHNR and CDR2 FQNEAQ (reference sequence). This CDR3 has 16 amino acids. The CDR3 DNA follows: TGTGCCAGCAGCTTAGGGGGGACTAGCAGGCGAGATACGCAGTATTTT. Its translation is CASSLGGTSRRDTQYF.

The table lists this clonotype with many counts. The chain links TRBV20-1 to TRBJ1-3; D gene uncertain. V lost 5 bases and J 3 bases, leaving 5 bases between the germline ends. The CDR3 loop spans 11 amino acids. CDR1 and CDR2 from the germline V gene are DFQATT and SNEGSKA (reference sequence). This chain's CDR3 is CSADLGNTIYF. CDR3 nucleotide sequence: TGCAGTGCTGACCTTGGAAACACCATATATTTT.

The chain carries TRBV12-3 or TRBV12-4 and TRBJ1-1; D is perhaps TRBD1 (5 bases). The CDR3 sequence is 13 residues long. The V end was cut by 2 bases, the J end by 5 bases, with 9 bases between. This CDR3 is CASSLQGRTEAFF. The CDR3 DNA reads TGTGCCAGCAGTTTACAGGGTAGGACTGAAGCTTTCTTT.

The chain uses TRBV20-1 and TRBJ2-5; D perhaps matches TRBD1 (5 bases). Between the trimmed V and J ends, which lost 6 bases and 0 bases, there was a span of 17 bases. CDR1 DFQATT and CDR2 SNEGSKA come from the germline V gene (reference sequence). The CDR3 spans 15 residues. The CDR3 DNA sequence: TGCAGTGCCACCTCCTTCCAGGACAACCAAGAGACCCAGTACTTC. This gives the protein CSATSFQDNQETQYF.

This clonotype has at least ten counts. The chain links TRBV18 to TRBJ2-1, with 8 bases fitting TRBD1. Trimming at V came to 8 bases and at J to 7 bases, leaving 10 bases not matched to a gene. The germline CDR1 and CDR2 sequences are KGHSH and LQKENI. This CDR3 comprises 14 residues. This chain's CDR3 is CASTGQGGTNEQFF. The DNA of the CDR3 is TGTGCCAGCACCGGACAGGGCGGAACAAATGAGCAGTTCTTC.

This clonotype appeared a few times. V gene TRBV29-1 combines with J gene TRBJ2-7; 7 positions agree with TRBD2. Germline values: CDR1 SQVTM, CDR2 ANQGSEA. V was clipped by 3 bases and J by 3 bases; unmatched bases: 11. The CDR3 runs 15 residues. CDR3 sequence (DNA): TGCAGCGTTGATCCTTGGGCTAGCGGATACTACGAGCAGTACTTC. Encoded protein: CSVDPWASGYYEQYF.

The chain joins TRBV14 to TRBJ1-6; possible D gene TRBD1, 5 bases. This CDR3 has 16 amino acids. CDR1 and CDR2 from the germline V gene are SGHDN and FVKESK. The V end was cut by 0 bases, the J end by 7 bases, with 13 bases between. CDR3 in amino acids: CASSQDPGLGNSPLHF. CDR3 bases: TGTGCCAGCAGCCAAGATCCGGGACTGGGAAATTCACCCCTCCACTTT.

This chain joins TRBV15 and TRBJ2-6; 7 nucleotides match TRBD2. The CDR3 runs to 16 residues. Trimming removed 1 base from V and 0 bases from J; junction bases left unmatched: 0. CDR1 LNHNV and CDR2 YYDKDF come from the germline V gene (reference sequence). This chain's CDR3 is CATSRGTSSGANVLTF. For the CDR3, the DNA is TGTGCCACCAGCAGAGGGACTAGCTCTGGGGCCAACGTCCTGACTTTC.

This clonotype was observed a single time. This chain uses TRBV5-1 with TRBJ2-7; TRBD1 aligns across 8 bases. The CDR3 is 17 amino acids. Germline trimming cut 3 bases from V and 3 bases from J; bases unmatched to any gene: 14. From germline, CDR1 is SGHRS and CDR2 YFSETQ. In nucleotides, the CDR3 is TGCGCCAGCAGCTCTTACGCCACCGGGACAGGTAGCTACGAGCAGTACTTC. This sequence encodes CASSSYATGTGSYEQYF.

This clonotype showed up just a few times. The chain is built from TRBV7-2 and TRBJ2-2; 8 nucleotides agree with TRBD2. V lost 3 bases, J lost 4 bases, and 7 bases stayed unmatched. Germline CDR1 is SGHTA and CDR2 is FQGNSA. The CDR3 has 16 residues. CDR3 residues: CASSFGVAGSTGELFF. The CDR3 DNA reads as TGTGCCAGCAGCTTCGGGGTAGCGGGGAGCACCGGGGAGCTGTTTTTT.

This clonotype was observed many times. The rearrangement joins TRBV24-1 to TRBJ2-5; D gene ambiguous. There are 12 residues in the CDR3. Germline assignment: CDR1 KGHDR and CDR2 SFDVKD. The V end lost 0 bases, the J end lost 5 bases, and 3 bases lay between the germline ends. The CDR3 coding sequence is TGTGCCACCAGTGATTTGAGGGAGACCCAGTACTTC. Translating gives CATSDLRETQYF.

The CDR3, as DNA: TGCGCCAGCAGCTTGGTCCCCTCAGGGAGAGGCACAGATACGCAGTATTTT. Translating it yields CASSLVPSGRGTDTQYF. The genes are TRBV5-1 and TRBJ2-3; the D gene could be TRBD1 or TRBD2 (5 bases each). CDR3 size: 17 residues. The V end was cut by 0 bases, the J end by 1 base, with 15 bases between. Per the germline V gene, CDR1 is SGHRS and CDR2 is YFSETQ.

The rearrangement links TRBV18 to TRBJ2-1; the D is unclear. Germline lookup yields CDR1 KGHSH and CDR2 LQKENI. This CDR3 spans 14 amino acids. V was shortened by 1 base and J by 8 bases, with 12 bases between the two germline ends. The CDR3: CASSPLAPPDEQFF. The CDR3 nucleotides read TGTGCCAGCTCACCACTGGCCCCCCCGGATGAGCAGTTCTTC.

The table lists this clonotype with many counts. This chain joins TRBV20-1 and TRBJ2-3, with 8 bases lining up with TRBD2. The CDR3 has 17 residues. Trimming took 6 bases from V and 3 from J; bases not matched to a gene: 17. The germline gives CDR1 DFQATT, CDR2 SNEGSKA (reference sequence). For the CDR3, the DNA is TGCAGTGCCCCTCGTGGGGGCGGGAGGAGGTTGACAGATACGCAGTATTTT. Protein product: CSAPRGGGRRLTDTQYF.

Note on this clonotype: One end of the junction varies from germline; a read error may be responsible. Written as DNA, the CDR3 is TGCGGTGCTAGAGATTTAGCGCGCACCGGGGAGTTGTTTTTT. Translated, it gives CGARDLARTGELFF. The rearrangement joins TRBV20-1 to TRBJ2-2; perhaps TRBD2 as D (5 bases). The CDR3 loop spans 14 amino acids. Germline V gene lookup returns CDR1 DFQATT and CDR2 SNEGSKA (reference sequence).

V is TRBV30 and J is TRBJ2-1, with TRBD2 identical over 7 bases. The trim removed 5 bases at V and 6 bases at J, leaving 7 bases unmatched. The CDR3 has 13 amino acids. CDR1 is GTSNPN, CDR2 SVGIG, per germline (reference sequence). The CDR3, as DNA: TGTGCCTGGTCGGGGCGGGAGCTCAATGAGCAGTTCTTC. Amino acids: CAWSGRELNEQFF.

CDR3 bases: TGTGCCAGCAGCTCCCCCCTAGCGGGGGGGCCAGATACGCAGTATTTT. It codes for CASSSPLAGGPDTQYF. This chain links TRBV7-9 with TRBJ2-3, with TRBD2 matching over 12 bases. The CDR3 consists of 16 residues. CDR1 and CDR2 (germline): SEHNR, FQNEAQ (reference sequence). V shed 4 bases, J shed 4 bases, and the junction held 6 bases outside the gene matches.

This clonotype was seen ten or more times. The V gene is TRBV20-1, the J gene TRBJ1-2; 10 bases match TRBD1. This CDR3 comprises 14 residues. CDR1 DFQATT and CDR2 SNEGSKA come from the germline V gene (reference sequence). Trimming removed 3 bases from V and 5 bases from J; junction bases left unmatched: 6. For the CDR3, the DNA is TGCAGTGCTAGTGGTGGGACAGGGGAGTATGGCTACACCTTC. It codes for CSASGGTGEYGYTF.